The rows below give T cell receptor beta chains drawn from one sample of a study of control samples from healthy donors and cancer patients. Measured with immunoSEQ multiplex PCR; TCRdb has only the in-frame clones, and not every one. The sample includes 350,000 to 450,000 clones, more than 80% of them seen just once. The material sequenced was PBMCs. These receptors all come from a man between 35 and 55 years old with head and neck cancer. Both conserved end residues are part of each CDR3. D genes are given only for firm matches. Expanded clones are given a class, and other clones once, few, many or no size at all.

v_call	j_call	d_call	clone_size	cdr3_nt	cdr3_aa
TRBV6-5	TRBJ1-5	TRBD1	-	TGTGCCAGCAGGCGAACAGGGGCTCGCAATCAGCCCCAGCATTTT	CASRRTGARNQPQHF
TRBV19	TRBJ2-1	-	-	TGTGCCAGTAGTTCAACATCCGGGACACCCAATGAGCAGTTCTTC	CASSSTSGTPNEQFF
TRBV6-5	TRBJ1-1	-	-	TGTGCCACAGGACTGATTGAAGCTTTCTTT	CATGLIEAFF
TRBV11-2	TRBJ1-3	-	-	TGTGCCAGCAGCCCAGGAAGGGGGACAATCTCTGGAAACACCATATATTTT	CASSPGRGTISGNTIYF
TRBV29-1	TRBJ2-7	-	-	TGCAGCGTCCTCCGGGACCGATCCTACGAGCAGTACTTC	CSVLRDRSYEQYF
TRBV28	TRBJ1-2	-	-	TGTGCCAGCTTCTTCGGCTATGGCTACACCTTC	CASFFGYGYTF
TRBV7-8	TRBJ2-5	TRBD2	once	TGTGCCAGCAGCTTGACCCTCTGGACTAGCGGGACGGAGACCCAGTACTTC	CASSLTLWTSGTETQYF
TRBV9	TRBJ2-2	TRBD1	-	TGTGCCAGCAGCGCGGACAGGGCATCGGGGGAGCTGTTTTTT	CASSADRASGELFF
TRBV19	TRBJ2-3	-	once	TGTGCCAGTAGTATACAGGAAATCACAGATACGCAGTATTTT	CASSIQEITDTQYF
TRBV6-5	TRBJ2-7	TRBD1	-	TGTGCCAGCCTGTTCCAGGGGGCGCGGGAGCAGTACTTC	CASLFQGAREQYF
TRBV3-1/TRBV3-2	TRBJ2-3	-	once	TGTGCCAGCAGCCACAACCGTGCTGTTCATACGCAGTATTTT	CASSHNRAVHTQYF
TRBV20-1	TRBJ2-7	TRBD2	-	TGCAGTGCTAGTTGGGGGGCTAGCGGGGCCTACGAGCAGTACTTC	CSASWGASGAYEQYF
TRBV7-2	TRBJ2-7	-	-	TGTGCCAGCAACAACCCGCCAATGTTGTCCTACGAGCAGTACTTC	CASNNPPMLSYEQYF
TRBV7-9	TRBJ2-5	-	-	TGTGCCAGCAGCTTGGTGGGGTGGAAGACCCAGTACTTC	CASSLVGWKTQYF
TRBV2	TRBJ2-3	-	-	TGTGCCAGCAGGGTGGGTTTCACAGATACGCAGTATTTT	CASRVGFTDTQYF
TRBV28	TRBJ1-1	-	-	TGTGCCAGCGGGCCGGCGGGTAGAGTAGTCATGAACACTGAAGCTTTCTTT	CASGPAGRVVMNTEAFF
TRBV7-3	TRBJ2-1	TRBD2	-	TGTGCCAGCAGCCCCCAGCGGGGGGCTTTGGAGCAGTTCTTC	CASSPQRGALEQFF
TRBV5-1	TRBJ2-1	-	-	TGCGCCAGCAGCTTGGGAGAGGGGGACAATGAGCAGTTCTTC	CASSLGEGDNEQFF
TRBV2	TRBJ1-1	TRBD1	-	TGTGCCAGCAGTAGAACCGGGACAGGGGGGAACACTGAAGCTTTCTTT	CASSRTGTGGNTEAFF
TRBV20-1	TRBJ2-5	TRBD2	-	TGCAGTGCTAGTGCCGGACTAGCGGGGGAGACCCAGTACTTC	CSASAGLAGETQYF
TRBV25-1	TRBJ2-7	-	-	TGTGCCAGCAGTGATAGACTAGGCAGGGGAAACGAGCAGTACTTC	CASSDRLGRGNEQYF